The 20 T cell receptor beta chains in this list originate from one sample, sequenced in a study of T cells in Graves' hyperthyroidism and ophthalmopathy. Amplification yielded TCR beta CDR3 regions, with RNA transcripts as the source. HTBI primers were employed in a first-round RT-PCR of the TCR CDR3. TCRdb reprocessed the multiplex PCR reads with MiXCR, giving one entry per CDR3 protein. The sample records around 690,000 distinct CDR3 sequences, less than 25% being singletons. The sample taken for sequencing was blood. The receptors shown here come from a man aged 25-45 years with Graves' ophthalmopathy.

The CDR3 DNA reads as TGCAGTGCTCCAAAGACAGGGGACCCCTACGAGCAGTACTTC. This codes for CSAPKTGDPYEQYF. The chain carries TRBV20-1 and TRBJ2-7; 8 nucleotides align to TRBD1. Trimming at V came to 5 bases and at J to 2 bases, leaving 8 bases not matched to a gene. This CDR3 comprises 14 residues. CDR1 is DFQATT and CDR2 is SNEGSKA in the germline V gene (reference sequence).

The chain carries TRBV6-2 or TRBV6-3 and TRBJ2-1; D is tentatively TRBD1 or TRBD2 (5 bases each). V was shortened by 7 bases and J by 8 bases, with 21 bases between the two germline ends. The germline V gene has CDR1 MNHEY and CDR2 SVGEGT. The CDR3 has 15 residues. CDR3 sequence reads: CASTRGPELAHEQFF. CDR3 in DNA: TGTGCCAGCACTAGGGGACCGGAGTTGGCCCATGAGCAGTTCTTC.

This clonotype appeared many times. The V and J genes are TRBV11-2 and TRBJ2-7; 7 bases map to TRBD2. This CDR3 contains 15 residues. V lost 5 bases, J lost 6 bases, and 13 bases stayed unmatched. Per germline, CDR1 SGHAT and CDR2 FQNNGV. The chain's CDR3 is CASSPSMGGLAEQYF. The CDR3 DNA follows: TGTGCCAGCAGCCCCTCTATGGGAGGGTTGGCCGAGCAGTACTTC.

This clonotype was counted a few times. At one end the junction does not follow the germline gene, possibly because of a read error. This rearrangement joins TRBV7-8 to TRBJ2-1; D remains ambiguous. This CDR3 has 14 amino acids. Germline CDR1 SGHVS, CDR2 FQNEAQ. The CDR3 protein is CASSIRTAYNEQSF. The CDR3 DNA is TGTGCCAGCAGCATACGTACTGCCTACAATGAGCAGTCCTTC.

There are many counts of this clonotype. The rearrangement joins TRBV19 to TRBJ2-1; 7 bases line up with TRBD2. The CDR3 loop spans 12 amino acids. Germline loops: CDR1 LNHDA, CDR2 SQIVND (reference sequence). The junction had 0 bases not matched to a gene; V was cut back by 3 bases and J by 7 bases. The CDR3 nucleotides read TGTGCCAGTAGTATCGGGGGGAATGAGCAGTTCTTC. This sequence encodes CASSIGGNEQFF.

This clonotype has just a few counts. This rearrangement joins TRBV12-5 to TRBJ1-5; 8 bases map to TRBD1. The germline gives CDR1 LGHNT, CDR2 FRNRAP. The CDR3 extends over 18 amino acids. V was pared by 3 bases and J by 6 bases, with 16 bases of the junction left unmatched. CDR3 sequence: CASGLSGRDRGLGQPQHF. DNA for the CDR3: TGTGCTAGTGGTTTATCGGGTCGAGACAGGGGATTAGGTCAGCCCCAGCATTTT.

The rearrangement uses TRBV20-1 and TRBJ2-5; tentative D call: TRBD2 (5 bases). Germline lookup yields CDR1 DFQATT and CDR2 SNEGSKA (reference sequence). The CDR3 covers 12 residues. The V end lost 5 bases, the J end lost 5 bases, and 12 bases lay between the germline ends. The CDR3 reads CSAGGRWETQYF. The CDR3, as DNA: TGCAGTGCTGGAGGCAGGTGGGAGACCCAGTACTTC.

The rearrangement joins TRBV11-2 to TRBJ2-1, with 14 bases fitting TRBD2. The CDR3 spans 13 residues. The germline gives CDR1 SGHAT, CDR2 FQNNGV. The ends lost 7 bases at V and 14 bases at J; junction bases unmatched: 7. CDR3 loop: CASTMGLAGVKFF. The CDR3, as DNA: TGTGCCAGCACCATGGGACTAGCGGGAGTAAAGTTCTTC. Full variable domain (missing parts from reference TRBV11-2 and TRBJ2-1): EAGVAQSPRYKIIEKRQSVAFWCNPISGHATLYWYQQILGQGPKLLIQFQNNGVVDDSQLPKDRFSAERLKGVDSTLKIQPAKLEDSAVYLCASTMGLAGVKFFGPGTRLTVL.

This sequence joins TRBV19 and TRBJ2-5; 9 nucleotides line up with TRBD1. Germline assignment: CDR1 LNHDA and CDR2 SQIVND (reference sequence). The CDR3 spans 15 residues. J lost 3 bases, V lost 4 bases, and 6 bases had no gene match. In nucleotides, the CDR3 is TGTGCCAGTAGTACCATCCGGGACAGGGAAGAGACCCAGTACTTC. It codes for CASSTIRDREETQYF.

The chain recombines TRBV20-1 with TRBJ1-5; D is possibly TRBD1 (6 bases). Per germline, CDR1 DFQATT and CDR2 SNEGSKA (reference sequence). V lost 5 bases and J 5 bases, leaving 10 bases between the germline ends. CDR3 length: 12 residues. CDR3 loop: CSAGTNHQPQHF. Written as DNA, the CDR3 is TGCAGTGCTGGGACAAATCATCAGCCCCAGCATTTT.

The genes are TRBV9 and TRBJ1-3; D is unclear. V lost 0 bases, J lost 0 bases, and 10 bases lay in between. Germline loops: CDR1 SGDLS, CDR2 YYNGEE. CDR3 length: 16 amino acids. CDR3 sequence: CASSVADGVSGNTIYF. The DNA of the CDR3 is TGTGCCAGCAGCGTAGCCGACGGCGTCTCTGGAAACACCATATATTTT.

The chain couples TRBV25-1 to TRBJ2-1, with TRBD2 matching 9 bases. This CDR3 region has 16 residues. The V gene end was trimmed by 3 bases and the J gene end by 8 bases; junction bases not matched to a gene: 11. CDR1 and CDR2 (germline): MGHDK, SYGVNS. The CDR3 here is CASSDSLAGPNYEQFF. For the CDR3, the DNA is TGTGCCAGCAGTGATAGCCTAGCGGGGCCTAATTATGAGCAGTTCTTC.

The CDR3 sequence: CSVEDGGSYEQYF. CDR3 nucleotides: TGCAGCGTTGAAGATGGGGGTTCCTACGAGCAGTACTTC. The chain combines TRBV29-1 with TRBJ2-7; D might be TRBD1 or TRBD2, each matching 5 bases. V was pared by 0 bases and J by 1 base, with 7 bases between. This CDR3 spans 13 amino acids. Germline CDR1 is SQVTM and CDR2 is ANQGSEA.

This clonotype has only a few counts. The chain has TRBV6-1 and TRBJ1-5, with 11 bases aligning to TRBD1. The CDR3 covers 16 residues. Germline-derived CDR1 and CDR2 are MNHNS and SASEGT. J was trimmed by 3 bases and V by 6 bases; bases with no gene match: 7. The CDR3 loop reads CASRNPGQGVNQPQHF. As DNA, the CDR3 is TGTGCCAGCAGAAACCCGGGACAGGGGGTCAATCAGCCCCAGCATTTT.

This clonotype has a count of ten or more. The chain couples TRBV30 to TRBJ1-2; 9 positions agree with TRBD1. CDR1 is GTSNPN and CDR2 is SVGIG in the germline V gene (reference sequence). CDR3 length equals 13 residues. The V gene end was trimmed by 2 bases and the J gene end by 4 bases; junction bases not matched to a gene: 2. This CDR3 is CAWSKGQGYGYTF. The CDR3 DNA follows: TGTGCCTGGAGTAAGGGACAGGGCTATGGCTACACCTTC.

This clonotype was found many times. This chain links TRBV5-1 with TRBJ1-1; the match to TRBD1 covers 8 bases. The CDR3 totals 15 residues. CDR1 SGHRS and CDR2 YFSETQ come from the germline V gene. J was trimmed by 1 base and V by 4 bases; bases with no gene match: 6. CDR3 DNA: TGCGCCAGCAGCGCGACGGGACAGGCGAACACTGAAGCTTTCTTT. As protein: CASSATGQANTEAFF.

This chain connects TRBV10-2 to TRBJ2-3; 10 nucleotides line up with TRBD2. J gave up 2 bases and V 2 bases, and 7 bases lay outside the gene matches. The germline CDR1 and CDR2 sequences are WSHSY and SAAADI. The CDR3 has 17 amino acids. CDR3 sequence (DNA): TGCGCCAGCAGTGAGGTGGCTAGCGGGGGCATCACAGATACGCAGTATTTT. Its translation: CASSEVASGGITDTQYF.

The sample holds many counts of this clonotype. CDR3 DNA: TGTGCCAGCAGTGATTTCGTGGGTTCTCAGCCCCAGCATTTT. Protein: CASSDFVGSQPQHF. The chain carries TRBV2 and TRBJ1-5; D ambiguous. V dropped 3 bases and J dropped 6 bases, with 12 bases sitting between them. The length of the CDR3 is 14 residues. Germline CDR1 SNHLY, CDR2 FYNNEI.

This clonotype was counted at least ten times. The CDR3 DNA follows: TGTGCCAGCAGTCCCCCGGGACTAGCCTTCGTCCCGCAGTATTTT. This encodes CASSPPGLAFVPQYF. The V gene is TRBV27, the J gene TRBJ2-3, with TRBD2 matching over 9 bases. Per the germline V gene, CDR1 is MNHEY and CDR2 is SMNVEV (reference sequence). The CDR3 is made up of 15 amino acids. J lost 10 bases, V lost 5 bases, and 13 bases had no gene match.

To note about this clonotype: At one of its ends the junction is not consistent with the germline gene, which may arise from a read error. The chain carries TRBV6-1 and TRBJ2-6; maybe TRBD1 (5 bases). The CDR3 loop spans 14 amino acids. Germline-derived CDR1 and CDR2 are MNHNS and SASEGT. The CDR3 nucleotides read TGTGCCAGCAGTGACGGCTCTGGGGCCAACGTCCTGACCTTC. It yields the protein CASSDGSGANVLTF.